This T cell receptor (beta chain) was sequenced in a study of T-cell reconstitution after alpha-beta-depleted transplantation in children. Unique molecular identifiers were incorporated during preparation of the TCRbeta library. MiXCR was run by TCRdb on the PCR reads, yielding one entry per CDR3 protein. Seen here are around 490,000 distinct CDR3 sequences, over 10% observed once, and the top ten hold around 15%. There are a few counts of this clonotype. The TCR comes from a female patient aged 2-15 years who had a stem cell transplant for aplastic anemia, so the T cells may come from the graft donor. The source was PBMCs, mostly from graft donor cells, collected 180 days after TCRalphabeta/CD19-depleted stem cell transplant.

CDR3 nucleotides: TGCGCCAGCAGCCCGGGAGGACTAGACTGGTACAATGAGCAGTTCTTC. This sequence encodes CASSPGGLDWYNEQFF. V and J are TRBV4-3 and TRBJ2-1; 7 bases map to TRBD2. Germline CDR1 and CDR2: LGHNA and YSLEER. V dropped 4 bases and J dropped 4; count of bases not matched to a gene: 10. The CDR3 is 16 amino acids.